This is a list of T cell receptor beta chains from one sample in a study of cytomegalovirus exposure and HLA in healthy donors. Generated by immunoSEQ multiplex PCR, the TCRdb table keeps only in-frame clones and is missing some. In the table there are 150,000 to 200,000 clones, approximately 80% of which are singletons. The source material was PBMCs. These receptor sequences come from a male donor in good health and CMV-seronegative. Each CDR3 is given with its conserved first and last residue. The D gene is left open where the match is weak. Expanded clones are given a class, and other clones once, few, many or no size at all.

CDR3 length: 15; clone size: few; V gene: TRBV19; D gene: .; J gene: TRBJ1-1; CDR3 DNA: TGTGCCAGTATTAGGGGGGGGAGACCGAACACTGAAGCTTTCTTT; CDR3 protein: CASIRGGRPNTEAFF
CDR3 length: 16; clone size: few; V gene: TRBV18; D gene: .; J gene: TRBJ2-1; CDR3 DNA: TGTGCCAGCTCACCACCGTCGAGAAAAGATTACAATGAGCAGTTCTTC; CDR3 protein: CASSPPSRKDYNEQFF
CDR3 length: 12; clone size: .; V gene: TRBV6-5; D gene: TRBD1; J gene: TRBJ1-1; CDR3 DNA: TGTGCCAGCAGCCAAACCGGGACAGAGGCTTTCTTT; CDR3 protein: CASSQTGTEAFF
CDR3 length: 14; clone size: .; V gene: TRBV29-1; D gene: TRBD2; J gene: TRBJ2-5; CDR3 DNA: TGCAGCGTCGGGGGGGCGGGGGCGAAAGAGACCCAGTACTTC; CDR3 protein: CSVGGAGAKETQYF
CDR3 length: 18; clone size: .; V gene: TRBV15; D gene: .; J gene: TRBJ2-3; CDR3 DNA: TGTGCCACCAGCTCCCCACCGGGTCAGCGGTCTAGCACAGATACGCAGTATTTT; CDR3 protein: CATSSPPGQRSSTDTQYF
CDR3 length: 14; clone size: .; V gene: TRBV29-1; D gene: .; J gene: TRBJ2-1; CDR3 DNA: TGCAGCGTGCATTGGGGGGGCTCAGAAGATGAGCAGTTCTTC; CDR3 protein: CSVHWGGSEDEQFF
CDR3 length: 15; clone size: .; V gene: TRBV7-2; D gene: .; J gene: TRBJ1-5; CDR3 DNA: TGTGCCAGCAGCCCAATGGTAGAGTCCAATCAGCCCCAGCATTTT; CDR3 protein: CASSPMVESNQPQHF
CDR3 length: 15; clone size: .; V gene: TRBV5-4; D gene: .; J gene: TRBJ1-4; CDR3 DNA: TGTGCCAGCAGCTTGAGAGAAGGACCAGGGGAAAAACTGTTTTTT; CDR3 protein: CASSLREGPGEKLFF
CDR3 length: 12; clone size: .; V gene: TRBV30; D gene: TRBD1; J gene: TRBJ1-2; CDR3 DNA: TGTGCCTGGGACAGGGGGACATATGGCTACACCTTC; CDR3 protein: CAWDRGTYGYTF
CDR3 length: 14; clone size: once; V gene: TRBV7-3; D gene: .; J gene: TRBJ2-1; CDR3 DNA: TGTGCCAGCAGCTATGGGGGGTCCTACAATGAGCAGTTCTTC; CDR3 protein: CASSYGGSYNEQFF